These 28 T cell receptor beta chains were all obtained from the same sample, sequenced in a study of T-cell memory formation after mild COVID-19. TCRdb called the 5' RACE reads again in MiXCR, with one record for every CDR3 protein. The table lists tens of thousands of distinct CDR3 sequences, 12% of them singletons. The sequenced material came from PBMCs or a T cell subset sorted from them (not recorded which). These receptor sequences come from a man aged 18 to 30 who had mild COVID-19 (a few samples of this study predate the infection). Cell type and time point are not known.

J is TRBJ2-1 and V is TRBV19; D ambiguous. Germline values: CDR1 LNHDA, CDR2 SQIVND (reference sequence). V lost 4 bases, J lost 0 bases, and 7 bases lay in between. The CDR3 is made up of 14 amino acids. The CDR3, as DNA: TGTGCCAGTAGTACCCGGACCTCCTACAATGAGCAGTTCTTC. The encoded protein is CASSTRTSYNEQFF.

The CDR3 nucleotides are TGTGCCAGCAGCCAGAGCGGGGGTCGCACAGATACGCAGTATTTT. Translation: CASSQSGGRTDTQYF. The chain links TRBV14 to TRBJ2-3, with TRBD2 matching over 8 bases. The CDR3 loop spans 15 amino acids. From germline, CDR1 is SGHDN and CDR2 FVKESK. With V trimmed by 3 bases and J by 1 base, 3 bases remained unmatched.

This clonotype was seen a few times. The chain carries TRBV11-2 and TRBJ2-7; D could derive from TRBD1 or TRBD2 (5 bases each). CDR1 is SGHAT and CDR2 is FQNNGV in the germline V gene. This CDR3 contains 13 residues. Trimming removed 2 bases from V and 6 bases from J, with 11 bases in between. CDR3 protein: CASSLNEGPEQYV. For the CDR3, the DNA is TGTGCCAGCAGCTTAAATGAGGGACCCGAGCAGTACGTC.

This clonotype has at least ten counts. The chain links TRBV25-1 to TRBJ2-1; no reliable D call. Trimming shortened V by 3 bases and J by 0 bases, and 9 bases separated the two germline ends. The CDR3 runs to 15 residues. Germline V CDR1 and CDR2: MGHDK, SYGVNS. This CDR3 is CASSDDGFSYNEQFF. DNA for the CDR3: TGTGCCAGCAGTGACGACGGATTCTCCTACAATGAGCAGTTCTTC.

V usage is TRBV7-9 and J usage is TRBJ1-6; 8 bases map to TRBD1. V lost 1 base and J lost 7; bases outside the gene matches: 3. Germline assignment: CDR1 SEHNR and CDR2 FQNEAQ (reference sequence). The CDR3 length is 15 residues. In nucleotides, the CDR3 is TGTGCCAGCAGCTTAGTTCAGGGGGCCAATTCACCCCTCCACTTT. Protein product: CASSLVQGANSPLHF.

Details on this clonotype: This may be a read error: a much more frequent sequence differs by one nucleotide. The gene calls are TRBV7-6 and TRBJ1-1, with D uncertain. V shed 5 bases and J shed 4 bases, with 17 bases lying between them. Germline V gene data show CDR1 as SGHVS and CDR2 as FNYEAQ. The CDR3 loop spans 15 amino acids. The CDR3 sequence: CASSPPKAWGTEAFF. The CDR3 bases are TGTGCCAGCAGCCCCCCCAAGGCATGGGGCACTGAAGCTTTCTTT.

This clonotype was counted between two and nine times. CDR3 sequence (DNA): TGTGCCAGCAGCTTAGCGCAAGGACAGGGAGTCAAAAACATTCAGTACTTC. It specifies CASSLAQGQGVKNIQYF. The chain recombines TRBV7-2 with TRBJ2-4; TRBD1 aligns across 8 bases. The CDR3 has 17 amino acids. The V and J ends lost 0 bases and 3 bases, in that order; junction bases with no gene match: 7. CDR1 and CDR2 from the germline V gene are SGHTA and FQGNSA.

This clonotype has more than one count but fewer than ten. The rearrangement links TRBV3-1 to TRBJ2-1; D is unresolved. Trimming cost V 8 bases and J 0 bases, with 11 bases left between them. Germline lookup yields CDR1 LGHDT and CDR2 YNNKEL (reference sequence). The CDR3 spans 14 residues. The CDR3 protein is CASQPSDSYNEQFF. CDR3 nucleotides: TGTGCCAGCCAACCGTCTGACTCCTACAATGAGCAGTTCTTC.

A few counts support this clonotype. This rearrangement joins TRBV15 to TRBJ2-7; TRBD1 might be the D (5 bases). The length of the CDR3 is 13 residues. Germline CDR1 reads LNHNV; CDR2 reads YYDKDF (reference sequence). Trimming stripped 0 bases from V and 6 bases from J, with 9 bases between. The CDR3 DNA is TGTGCCACCAGCAGAGACGGAAGGGGCGAGCAGTACTTC. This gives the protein CATSRDGRGEQYF.

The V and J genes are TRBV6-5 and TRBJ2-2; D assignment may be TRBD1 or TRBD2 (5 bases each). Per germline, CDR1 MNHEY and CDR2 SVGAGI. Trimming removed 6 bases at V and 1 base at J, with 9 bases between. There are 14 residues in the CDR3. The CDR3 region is CASSPGQNTGELFF. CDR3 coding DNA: TGTGCCAGCAGCCCGGGGCAGAACACCGGGGAGCTGTTTTTT.

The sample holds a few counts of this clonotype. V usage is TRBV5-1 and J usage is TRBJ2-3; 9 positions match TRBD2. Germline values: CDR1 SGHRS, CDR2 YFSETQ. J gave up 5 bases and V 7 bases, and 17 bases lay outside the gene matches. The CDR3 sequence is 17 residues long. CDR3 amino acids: CASPTWPRGGYGDTQYF. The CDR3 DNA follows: TGCGCCAGCCCGACCTGGCCGCGGGGGGGCTATGGAGATACGCAGTATTTT.

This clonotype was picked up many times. CDR3 residues: CASSNPFRDTQYF. The CDR3 DNA follows: TGTGCCAGCAGCAACCCGTTCAGGGATACGCAGTATTTT. This chain links TRBV12-3 or TRBV12-4 with TRBJ2-3, with D uncertain. The CDR3 consists of 13 residues. Trimming removed 6 bases from V and 6 bases from J, with 13 bases in between.

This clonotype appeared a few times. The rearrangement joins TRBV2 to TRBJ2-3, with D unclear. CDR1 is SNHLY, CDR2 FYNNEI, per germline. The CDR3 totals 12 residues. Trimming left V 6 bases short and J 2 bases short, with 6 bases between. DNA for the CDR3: TGTGCCAGCAGGGTGTACACAGATACGCAGTATTTT. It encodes CASRVYTDTQYF.

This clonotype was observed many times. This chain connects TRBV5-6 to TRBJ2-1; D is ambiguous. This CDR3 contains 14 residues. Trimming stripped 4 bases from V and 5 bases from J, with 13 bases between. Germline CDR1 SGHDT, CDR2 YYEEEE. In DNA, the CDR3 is TGTGCCAGCAGCCTAGGGCGAGATCACAATGAGCAGTTCTTC. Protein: CASSLGRDHNEQFF.

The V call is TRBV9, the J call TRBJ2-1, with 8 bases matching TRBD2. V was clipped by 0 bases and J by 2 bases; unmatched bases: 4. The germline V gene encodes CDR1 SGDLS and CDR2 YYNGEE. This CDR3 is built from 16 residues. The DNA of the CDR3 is TGTGCCAGCAGCGTAGCGGGGGGGAATACCTACAATGAGCAGTTCTTC. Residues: CASSVAGGNTYNEQFF.

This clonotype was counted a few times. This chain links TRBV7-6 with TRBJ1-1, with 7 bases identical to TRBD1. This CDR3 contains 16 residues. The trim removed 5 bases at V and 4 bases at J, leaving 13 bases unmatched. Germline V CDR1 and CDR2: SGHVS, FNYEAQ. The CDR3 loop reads CASSPRQGRSVTEAFF. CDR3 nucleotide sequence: TGTGCCAGCAGCCCTAGACAGGGTAGGAGTGTCACTGAAGCTTTCTTT.

This chain's CDR3 is CASSSLDTQYF. Here the CDR3 DNA reads TGTGCCAGCAGCTCCTTAGATACGCAGTATTTT. The rearrangement links TRBV5-6 to TRBJ2-3; D uncertain. Germline loops: CDR1 SGHDT, CDR2 YYEEEE. The CDR3 is 11 amino acids. V was pared by 3 bases and J by 5 bases, with 4 bases between.

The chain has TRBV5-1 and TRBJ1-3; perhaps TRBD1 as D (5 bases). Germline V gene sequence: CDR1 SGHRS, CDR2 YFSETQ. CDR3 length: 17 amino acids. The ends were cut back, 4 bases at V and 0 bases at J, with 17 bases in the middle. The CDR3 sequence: CASSLQDWGHSGNTIYF. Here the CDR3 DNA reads TGCGCCAGCAGCCTACAGGATTGGGGTCACTCTGGAAACACCATATATTTT. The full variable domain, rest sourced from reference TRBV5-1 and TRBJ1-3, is KAGVTQTPRYLIKTRGQQVTLSCSPISGHRSVSWYQQTPGQGLQFLFEYFSETQRNKGNFPGRFSGRQFSNSRSEMNVSTLELGDSALYLCASSLQDWGHSGNTIYFGEGSWLTVV.

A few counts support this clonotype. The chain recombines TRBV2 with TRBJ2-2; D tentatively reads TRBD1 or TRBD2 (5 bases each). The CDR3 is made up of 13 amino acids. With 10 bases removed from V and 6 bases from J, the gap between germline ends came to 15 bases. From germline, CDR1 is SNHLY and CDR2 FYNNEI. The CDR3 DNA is TGTGCCACTGACAGTCAGGGAGCCGGGGAGCTGTTTTTT. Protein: CATDSQGAGELFF.

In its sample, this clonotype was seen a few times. The CDR3 region has the DNA TGTGCCAGCAGTTTAGGGCAGGGGATTAATTCACCCCTCCACTTT. Residues: CASSLGQGINSPLHF. The chain joins TRBV12-3 or TRBV12-4 to TRBJ1-6, with a weak D call TRBD1 (6 bases). CDR3 size: 15 residues. V shed 1 base and J shed 6 bases, with 10 bases lying between them.

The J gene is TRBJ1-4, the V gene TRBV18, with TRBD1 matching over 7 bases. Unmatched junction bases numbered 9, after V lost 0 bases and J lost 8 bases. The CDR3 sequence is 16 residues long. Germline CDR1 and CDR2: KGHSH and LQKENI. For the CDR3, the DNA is TGTGCCAGCTCACCACCGGGGACAGTAAGAGGAGAAAAACTGTTTTTT. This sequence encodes CASSPPGTVRGEKLFF.

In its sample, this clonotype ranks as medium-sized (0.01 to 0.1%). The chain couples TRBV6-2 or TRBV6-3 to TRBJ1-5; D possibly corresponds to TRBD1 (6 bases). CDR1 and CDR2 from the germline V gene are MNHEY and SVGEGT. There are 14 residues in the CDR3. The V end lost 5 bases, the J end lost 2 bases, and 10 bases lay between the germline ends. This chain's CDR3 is CASSAGAGNQPQHF. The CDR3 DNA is TGTGCCAGCAGTGCAGGGGCAGGCAATCAGCCCCAGCATTTT.

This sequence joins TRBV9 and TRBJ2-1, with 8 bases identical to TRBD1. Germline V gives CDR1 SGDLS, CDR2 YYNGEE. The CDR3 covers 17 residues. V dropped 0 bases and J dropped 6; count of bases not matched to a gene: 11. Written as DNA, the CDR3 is TGTGCCAGCAGCGTAGATGACAGGGGTTATCATAGCAATGAGCAGTTCTTC. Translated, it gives CASSVDDRGYHSNEQFF.

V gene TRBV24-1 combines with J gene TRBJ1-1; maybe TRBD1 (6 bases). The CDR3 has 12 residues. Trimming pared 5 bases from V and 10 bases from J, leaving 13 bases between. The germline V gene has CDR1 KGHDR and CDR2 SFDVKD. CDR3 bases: TGTGCCACCAGTGGATCCGGGGGCACAGCTTTCTTT. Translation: CATSGSGGTAFF.

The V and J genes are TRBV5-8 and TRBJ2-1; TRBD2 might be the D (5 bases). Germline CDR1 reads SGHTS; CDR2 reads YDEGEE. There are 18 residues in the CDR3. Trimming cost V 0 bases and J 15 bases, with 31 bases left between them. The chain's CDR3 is CASSLGGSGYALWAEGFF. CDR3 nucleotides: TGTGCCAGCAGCTTGGGAGGGTCCGGTTATGCCCTGTGGGCTGAAGGGTTCTTC.

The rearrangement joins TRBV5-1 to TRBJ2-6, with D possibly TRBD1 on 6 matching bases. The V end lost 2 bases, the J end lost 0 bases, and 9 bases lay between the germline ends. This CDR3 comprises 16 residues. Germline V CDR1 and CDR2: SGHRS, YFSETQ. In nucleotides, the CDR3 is TGCGCCAGCAGCTTACAGGGATACTCTGGGGCCAACGTCCTGACTTTC. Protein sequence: CASSLQGYSGANVLTF.

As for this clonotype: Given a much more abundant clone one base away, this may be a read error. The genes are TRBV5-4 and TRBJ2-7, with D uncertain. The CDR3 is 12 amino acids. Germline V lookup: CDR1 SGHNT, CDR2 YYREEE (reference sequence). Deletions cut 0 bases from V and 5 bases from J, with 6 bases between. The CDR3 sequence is CASSLDSHEQYF. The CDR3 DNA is TGTGCCAGCAGCTTGGACAGCCACGAGCAGTACTTC.

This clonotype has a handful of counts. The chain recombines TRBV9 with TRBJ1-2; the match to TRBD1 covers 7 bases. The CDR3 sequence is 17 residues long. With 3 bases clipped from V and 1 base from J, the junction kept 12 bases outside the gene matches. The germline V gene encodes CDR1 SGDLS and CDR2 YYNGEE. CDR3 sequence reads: CASSASIHRGSNYGYTF. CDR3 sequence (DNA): TGTGCCAGCAGCGCGTCGATCCACAGGGGAAGTAACTATGGCTACACCTTC.